A selection of T cell receptor beta chains follows, all from one sample in a study of Ad26.COV2.S vaccination and SARS-CoV-2 variants. Sequencing used immunoSEQ multiplex PCR; TCRdb keeps in-frame clones, though not all of them. The sample lists 400,000 to 500,000 clones; 88% were seen once. This specimen was peripheral blood, taken in a trial of Ad26.COV2.S vaccine versus placebo. These receptors were taken from a person aged 18 to 59 who received the Ad26.COV2.S COVID-19 vaccine or a placebo. CDR3s include the opening cysteine and the closing phenylalanine or tryptophan. A D gene is named only where the DNA matches it firmly. Clone size appears in some rows only: once, few, many, or a class for an expanded clone.

J gene,D gene,V gene,clone size,CDR3 DNA,CDR3 protein
TRBJ2-5,TRBD1,TRBV7-2,-,TGTGCCAGCAGCCCGACAGGGTTAGAGACCCAGTACTTC,CASSPTGLETQYF
TRBJ1-4,TRBD1,TRBV2,-,TGTGCCAGCAGTGAACCGGAGGACAGGGTATACCGTTTGGATGAAAAACTGTTTTTT,CASSEPEDRVYRLDEKLFF
TRBJ2-3,-,TRBV19,-,TGTGCCAGTAGTCCCCGGACGGATCCCCAGTATTTT,CASSPRTDPQYF
TRBJ2-5,-,TRBV7-2,-,TGTGCCAGCAGCTACTATCGGCTGGAGGGGACCCAGTACTTC,CASSYYRLEGTQYF
TRBJ2-7,-,TRBV3-1/TRBV3-2,-,TGTGCCAGCAGCCAGTATGGCAGTTTCTACGAGCAGTACTTC,CASSQYGSFYEQYF
TRBJ1-1,TRBD1,TRBV19,-,TGTGCCAGTAGATCGAACAGGGGGCTCTGGGAGGGTGAAGCTTTCTTT,CASRSNRGLWEGEAFF
TRBJ1-1,-,TRBV19,once,TGTGCCAGTAAATCAAGTCGGGACACTGAAGCTTTCTTT,CASKSSRDTEAFF
TRBJ2-3,-,TRBV5-5,once,TGTGCCAGCAGCTTGATGTACGGGGATAAAGATACGCAGTATTTT,CASSLMYGDKDTQYF
TRBJ1-4,TRBD1,TRBV7-9,-,TGTGCCAGCAGCTTAGACCAAACCGGACGGGACAGTAATGAAAAACTGTTTTTT,CASSLDQTGRDSNEKLFF
TRBJ2-3,-,TRBV9,-,TGTGCCAGCAGCGTCGACGGGGACACAGAGGATACGCAGTATTTT,CASSVDGDTEDTQYF
TRBJ2-3,TRBD2,TRBV7-9,-,TGTGCCAGCAGCTTATGGACTAGCGGTAGCACAGATACGCAGTATTTT,CASSLWTSGSTDTQYF
TRBJ2-3,-,TRBV5-1,-,TGCGCCAGCAGCCTGCGGGACACTCGCACAGATACGCAGTATTTT,CASSLRDTRTDTQYF
TRBJ1-6,TRBD1,TRBV28,-,TGTGCCAGCAGCCAACGCACAGGGGCTAACTCACCCCTCCACTTT,CASSQRTGANSPLHF
TRBJ1-6,TRBD1,TRBV27,once,TGTGCCAGCGCGGGGGACAGGGGCACCCCTAATTCACCCCTCCACTTT,CASAGDRGTPNSPLHF
TRBJ2-1,-,TRBV29-1,once,TGCAGCGGGCAATACAATGAGCAGTTCTTC,CSGQYNEQFF
TRBJ2-4,-,TRBV5-4,-,TGTGCCAGCAGCTTGGATGTAGGGGTGGGCATTCAGTACTTC,CASSLDVGVGIQYF
TRBJ2-5,-,TRBV27,once,TGTGCCAGCAGTTTATCCTACTTTGGTGGGGAGACCCAGTACTTC,CASSLSYFGGETQYF
TRBJ2-5,TRBD2,TRBV28,-,TGTGCCAGCAGCAGACTAGCGGGGGGGCGGGAGACCCAGTACTTC,CASSRLAGGRETQYF
TRBJ1-2,-,TRBV6-4,-,TGTGCCAGCAGTGACCCCGACAACTATGGCTACACCTTC,CASSDPDNYGYTF
TRBJ2-1,TRBD2,TRBV7-9,-,TGTGCCAGCAGCTCCTTAGCGGGGGGCAGAGAGAATGAGCAGTTCTTC,CASSSLAGGRENEQFF
TRBJ2-1,-,TRBV10-3,-,TGTGCCATCAGCCCGAATTCGAGCTCCTACAATGAGCAGTTCTTC,CAISPNSSSYNEQFF
TRBJ1-2,-,TRBV28,-,TGTGCCAGCAGCCCAACTCCAGGAGGTGGCTACACCTTC,CASSPTPGGGYTF
TRBJ1-2,-,TRBV6-6,few,TGTGCCAGCACCGGGACGGAGTCGTACTATGGCTACACCTTC,CASTGTESYYGYTF
TRBJ2-5,TRBD1,TRBV7-8,-,TGTGCCAGCAGCCGGGCCACAGGGGAAGGGACCCAGTACTTC,CASSRATGEGTQYF
TRBJ1-1,-,TRBV6-2/TRBV6-3,few,TGTGCCAGCAGTTATGGCCTATGGACTGAAGCTTTCTTT,CASSYGLWTEAFF
TRBJ1-4,-,TRBV6-1,-,TGTGCCAGCAGTGAGAGTCGAGAAAAACTGTTTTTT,CASSESREKLFF
TRBJ2-5,-,TRBV6-5,-,TGTGCCAGCAGTTACTCGTTCGGGCGGGAAGAGACCCAGTACTTC,CASSYSFGREETQYF
TRBJ1-2,-,TRBV4-1,-,TGCGCCAGCAGCCCCGCGGGGTTCTATGGCTACACCTTC,CASSPAGFYGYTF
TRBJ2-7,-,TRBV19,-,TGTGCCAGTAGTATTGCGGGGTTCTACGAGCAGTACTTC,CASSIAGFYEQYF
TRBJ2-2,TRBD2,TRBV10-1,-,TGCGCCAGCAGTCCTGGGACTAGCGGGGCCGGGGACACCGGGGAGCTGTTTTTT,CASSPGTSGAGDTGELFF
TRBJ2-5,TRBD2,TRBV5-6,-,TGTGCCAGCAGCTTGCGGGGGGGCGTCGAGACCCAGTACTTC,CASSLRGGVETQYF
TRBJ2-2,-,TRBV19,once,TGTGCCAGTAGTATAGAAAGGGCTACCGGGGAGCTGTTTTTT,CASSIERATGELFF
TRBJ2-3,TRBD2,TRBV5-4,-,TGTGCCAGCTACTCCGGGACTAGCGCAGATACGCAGTATTTT,CASYSGTSADTQYF
TRBJ2-7,-,TRBV4-1,-,TGCGCCAGCAGCCAAGAGCGGGGCCCAATCTACGAGCAGTACTTC,CASSQERGPIYEQYF
TRBJ1-3,-,TRBV9,-,TGTGCCAGCAGCGACACCGGGCCCTCTGGAAACACCATATATTTT,CASSDTGPSGNTIYF
TRBJ1-2,-,TRBV5-8,-,TGTGCCAGCAGCTTTTTGATGGGAATCCCCTTC,CASSFLMGIPF
TRBJ1-5,-,TRBV24-1,-,TGTGCCACCAGTGATGGGAGAGGGGGTGACAATCAGCCCCAGCATTTT,CATSDGRGGDNQPQHF
TRBJ2-3,TRBD1,TRBV24-1,-,TGTGCCACCAGTGATCGGCAGGGGGCGCGGGTCACAGATACGCAGTATTTT,CATSDRQGARVTDTQYF
TRBJ2-1,TRBD1,TRBV7-9,-,TGTGCCAGCAGCTTCGCACAGGGGGTCCCTAACAATGAGCAGTTCTTC,CASSFAQGVPNNEQFF
TRBJ2-1,TRBD1,TRBV7-8,-,TGTGCCAGCAGCTTAATCGGGACAGGGGGCTACAATGAGCAGTTCTTC,CASSLIGTGGYNEQFF
TRBJ1-2,TRBD1,TRBV5-1,-,TGCGCCAGCAGCGAAAACAGGGGGCACAGCTATGGCTACACCTTC,CASSENRGHSYGYTF
TRBJ1-4,TRBD1,TRBV25-1,-,TGTGCCAGCAGGGACAGGCGCTATAATGAAAAACTGTTTTTT,CASRDRRYNEKLFF